The 29 T cell receptor beta chains given below trace back to one sample, sequenced in a study of OX40 agonist ivuxolimab in advanced cancers. Repertoires were generated with immunoSEQ multiplex PCR, while TCRdb's copy carries only in-frame clones and drops some. Of around 58,000 clones listed, around 86% are singletons. The material was CD4+ or CD8+ T cells sorted from blood, obtained in a trial of the OX40 agonist ivuxolimab. The receptor set was obtained from an adult with an advanced solid tumor such as melanoma, head and neck, liver or kidney cancer.

This clone was counted once. This chain uses TRBV21-1 with TRBJ1-1. TRBV21-1 is reported as a pseudogene. The CDR3 is made up of 9 amino acids. The CDR3 is CARKVLAFF. For the CDR3, the DNA is TGTGCCAGGAAAGTGCTAGCTTTCTTT.

This chain links TRBV14 with TRBJ1-2, with D unclear. V lost 1 base, J lost 4 bases, and 7 bases lay in between. Germline lookup yields CDR1 SGHDN and CDR2 FVKESK. This CDR3 is built from 13 residues. The CDR3 protein is CASSQVGVYGYTF. CDR3 sequence (DNA): TGTGCCAGCAGCCAAGTCGGGGTCTATGGCTACACCTTC.

The chain employs TRBV7-6 and TRBJ2-4; tentatively, D is TRBD1 (6 bases). V dropped 5 bases and J dropped 8 bases, with 19 bases sitting between them. In germline, CDR1 is SGHVS, CDR2 FNYEAQ. This CDR3 is 15 amino acids long. The CDR3 DNA follows: TGTGCCAGCAGCATTTCGGTCAACCCAGGGGACATTCAGTACTTC. Its protein is CASSISVNPGDIQYF.

The chain combines TRBV19 with TRBJ2-2, with unresolved D. Trimming cost V 7 bases and J 3 bases, with 3 bases left between them. Germline V gene lookup returns CDR1 LNHDA and CDR2 SQIVND (reference sequence). The CDR3 totals 11 residues. The DNA of the CDR3 is TGTGCCAGTACCTACACCGGGGAGCTGTTTTTT. Protein product: CASTYTGELFF.

The chain joins TRBV5-4 to TRBJ2-7; no clear D gene. V lost 0 bases and J 4 bases, leaving 5 bases between the germline ends. From germline, CDR1 is SGHNT and CDR2 YYREEE (reference sequence). The CDR3 sequence is 12 residues long. For the CDR3, the DNA is TGTGCCAGCAGCTTGGACCTATACGAGCAGTACTTC. Translated: CASSLDLYEQYF.

The chain combines TRBV19 with TRBJ1-5; no firm D call. The CDR3 is 18 residues long. CDR1 is LNHDA and CDR2 is SQIVND in the germline V gene (reference sequence). V was shortened by 8 bases and J by 0 bases, with 23 bases between the two germline ends. CDR3 sequence: CASAGADIWWDSNQPQHF. CDR3 nucleotide sequence: TGTGCCAGTGCAGGAGCAGACATATGGTGGGATAGCAATCAGCCCCAGCATTTT.

V is TRBV15 and J is TRBJ1-5; D not certain. The CDR3 is 17 residues long. Trimming left V 0 bases short and J 5 bases short, with 17 bases between. Germline CDR1 is LNHNV and CDR2 is YYDKDF (reference sequence). For the CDR3, the DNA is TGTGCCACCAGCAGAGATCTGGGAGGGAACCATTATCAGCCCCAGCATTTT. It codes for CATSRDLGGNHYQPQHF.

J is TRBJ2-3 and V is TRBV19; D tentatively reads TRBD1 or TRBD2 (5 bases each). There are 14 residues in the CDR3. Trimming pared 5 bases from V and 3 bases from J, leaving 12 bases between. CDR1 is LNHDA, CDR2 SQIVND, per germline (reference sequence). The CDR3 loop is CASSRGRETDTQYF. CDR3 sequence (DNA): TGTGCCAGTAGTCGGGGCAGGGAAACAGATACGCAGTATTTT.

The chain uses TRBV19 and TRBJ2-3; D gene ambiguous. V lost 5 bases and J 5 bases, leaving 11 bases between the germline ends. CDR1 LNHDA and CDR2 SQIVND come from the germline V gene (reference sequence). The CDR3 spans 13 residues. Here the CDR3 reads CASSAYDEDTQYF. The CDR3 DNA reads TGTGCCAGTAGTGCGTACGACGAAGATACGCAGTATTTT.

The chain has TRBV11-2 and TRBJ2-7; possibly TRBD1 for D (6 bases). Trimming cost V 7 bases and J 2 bases, with 15 bases left between them. Germline V lookup: CDR1 SGHAT, CDR2 FQNNGV. This CDR3 is 14 amino acids long. The CDR3: CASTLGQGTYEQYF. In nucleotides, the CDR3 is TGTGCCAGCACACTAGGGCAGGGGACCTACGAGCAGTACTTC. The full variable domain, rest sourced from reference TRBV11-2 and TRBJ2-7, is EAGVAQSPRYKIIEKRQSVAFWCNPISGHATLYWYQQILGQGPKLLIQFQNNGVVDDSQLPKDRFSAERLKGVDSTLKIQPAKLEDSAVYLCASTLGQGTYEQYFGPGTRLTVT.

The V call is TRBV10-3, the J call TRBJ2-7, with a tentative D call TRBD2 (6 bases). The CDR3 runs 16 residues. The V gene's germline CDR1 is ENHRY and CDR2 SYGVKD. V was trimmed by 0 bases and J by 3 bases, leaving 15 bases between them. Here the CDR3 reads CAISESASGGFYEQYF. The CDR3 region has the DNA TGTGCCATCAGTGAGTCGGCTAGTGGGGGGTTCTACGAGCAGTACTTC.

The CDR3 is CASSPRPGTALTSYEQYF. In DNA form, the CDR3 reads TGTGCCAGCAGCCCGCGTCCAGGGACAGCGCTGACGTCCTACGAGCAGTACTTC. This chain joins TRBV5-8 and TRBJ2-7; the match to TRBD1 covers 7 bases. Looked up from germline, CDR1 is SGHTS and CDR2 is YDEGEE. V lost 4 bases, J lost 1 base, and 17 bases stayed unmatched. CDR3 length equals 18 residues.

Here the CDR3 reads CASSPSAGFGELFF. In DNA form, the CDR3 reads TGTGCCAGCAGCCCAAGCGCAGGGTTCGGGGAGCTGTTTTTT. The genes are TRBV7-9 and TRBJ2-2, with D maybe TRBD1 (5 bases). V dropped 5 bases and J dropped 7 bases, with 14 bases sitting between them. The CDR3 covers 14 residues. Per germline, CDR1 SEHNR and CDR2 FQNEAQ (reference sequence).

The V gene is TRBV23-1, the J gene TRBJ1-2; D gene unclear. TRBV23-1 is given ORF status, its function remaining uncertain. The V gene lost 0 bases and the J gene lost 7 bases, with 12 bases spanning the gap. The CDR3 is 14 amino acids. Here the CDR3 reads CASSQSTGFIGYTF. The CDR3 coding sequence is TGCGCCAGCAGTCAATCGACGGGGTTTATTGGCTACACCTTC.

V usage is TRBV28 and J usage is TRBJ1-1; 7 positions agree with TRBD1. The CDR3 totals 12 residues. V shed 8 bases, J shed 4 bases, and the junction held 4 bases outside the gene matches. Germline V lookup: CDR1 MDHEN, CDR2 SYDVKM. The CDR3 region is CASGRGLTEAFF. The CDR3 bases are TGTGCCAGCGGAAGGGGGCTCACTGAAGCTTTCTTT.

The chain joins TRBV7-3 to TRBJ2-1; D may be TRBD2 (5 bases). The ends were cut back, 3 bases at V and 8 bases at J, with 11 bases in the middle. Germline loops: CDR1 SGHTA, CDR2 FQGTGA. This CDR3 contains 13 residues. The CDR3 DNA follows: TGTGCCAGCAGCTTTATACTCGGGGATGAGCAGTTCTTC. Its protein is CASSFILGDEQFF.

The rearrangement uses TRBV6-5 and TRBJ2-7; D remains unclear. Trimming removed 0 bases from V and 4 bases from J, with 10 bases in between. CDR3 size: 14 residues. Germline assignment: CDR1 MNHEY and CDR2 SVGAGI. The CDR3 reads CASSYSGELYEQYF. In DNA form, the CDR3 reads TGTGCCAGCAGTTACTCTGGGGAACTATACGAGCAGTACTTC.

The chain couples TRBV7-9 to TRBJ1-2, with unresolved D. The CDR3 runs 12 residues. The V gene's germline CDR1 is SEHNR and CDR2 FQNEAQ (reference sequence). Trimming cost V 7 bases and J 8 bases, with 14 bases left between them. The CDR3: CASIGAAWGYTF. The DNA of the CDR3 is TGTGCCAGCATAGGTGCGGCTTGGGGCTACACCTTC.

This chain connects TRBV4-1 to TRBJ1-4; D not resolved. The ends were cut back, 5 bases at V and 3 bases at J, with 13 bases in the middle. CDR1 is MGHRA and CDR2 is YSYEKL in the germline V gene. The CDR3 contains 15 residues. Written as DNA, the CDR3 is TGCGCCAGCAGCACCCGGGCGTTGGCTAATGAAAAACTGTTTTTT. Its translation: CASSTRALANEKLFF.

The V and J genes are TRBV27 and TRBJ1-1; 7 bases fit TRBD1. Germline CDR1 and CDR2: MNHEY and SMNVEV (reference sequence). This CDR3 comprises 12 residues. The V segment lost 4 bases and the J segment 11 bases; nucleotides outside the gene matches: 7. CDR3 in amino acids: CASSSQGSDAFF. CDR3 coding DNA: TGTGCCAGCAGTTCACAGGGGAGCGATGCTTTCTTT.

The chain uses TRBV13 and TRBJ2-7, with 10 bases aligning to TRBD1. V dropped 2 bases and J dropped 7; count of bases not matched to a gene: 8. Germline-derived CDR1 and CDR2 are PRHDT and FYEKMQ (reference sequence). CDR3 size: 15 residues. The CDR3 coding sequence is TGTGCCAGCAGCTTAAGGGACAGGGGTTTTGGGGAGCAGTACTTC. Translated: CASSLRDRGFGEQYF.

The V call is TRBV4-1, the J call TRBJ1-5; no clear D. Germline CDR1 and CDR2: MGHRA and YSYEKL. The CDR3 loop spans 16 amino acids. V was pared by 1 base and J by 3 bases, with 13 bases between. DNA of the CDR3: TGCGCCAGCAGCCAAGGTCCGTTTAGGCCCAATCAGCCCCAGCATTTT. Translated: CASSQGPFRPNQPQHF.

The CDR3 protein is CASSLFSTANTGELFF. CDR3 DNA: TGTGCCAGCAGCTTATTCTCCACAGCGAACACCGGGGAGCTGTTTTTT. The chain joins TRBV7-2 to TRBJ2-2; D uncertain. The germline V gene has CDR1 SGHTA and CDR2 FQGNSA. The length of the CDR3 is 16 residues. Trimming took off 2 bases at V and 0 bases at J, with 10 bases between the two ends.

The J gene is TRBJ2-3, the V gene TRBV6-1, with 11 bases that match TRBD2. V gave up 4 bases and J gave up 4 bases; unmatched junction bases: 7. The CDR3 is 16 residues long. CDR1 and CDR2 from the germline V gene are MNHNS and SASEGT. The CDR3 region is CASSGDSGGGADTQYF. Here the CDR3 DNA reads TGTGCCAGCAGTGGAGATAGCGGGGGGGGAGCAGATACGCAGTATTTT.

Here the CDR3 reads CASSARMAGELFF. The CDR3 DNA reads TGTGCCAGCAGTGCCCGGATGGCCGGGGAGCTGTTTTTT. This chain joins TRBV6-4 and TRBJ2-2; no clear D gene. V shed 4 bases and J shed 6 bases, with 9 bases lying between them. Germline V gene lookup returns CDR1 MRHNA and CDR2 SNTAGT. The CDR3 spans 13 residues.

The chain's CDR3 is CSARWGQSVYF. Written as DNA, the CDR3 is TGCAGTGCTAGATGGGGACAGTCAGTATATTTT. This chain joins TRBV20-1 and TRBJ1-3; 7 bases agree with TRBD1. Per germline, CDR1 DFQATT and CDR2 SNEGSKA (reference sequence). Germline trimming cut 2 bases from V and 14 bases from J; bases unmatched to any gene: 6. The CDR3 length is 11 residues.

The chain combines TRBV27 with TRBJ1-1, with 7 bases identical to TRBD1. The CDR3 consists of 13 residues. The germline V gene encodes CDR1 MNHEY and CDR2 SMNVEV (reference sequence). V dropped 5 bases and J dropped 6; count of bases not matched to a gene: 6. CDR3 nucleotides: TGTGCCAGCAGTAGGGGGCCGTACGCTGAAGCTTTCTTT. Translated: CASSRGPYAEAFF.

This rearrangement joins TRBV13 to TRBJ2-1; D is perhaps TRBD2 (6 bases). V dropped 4 bases and J dropped 3 bases, with 10 bases sitting between them. Germline V gene sequence: CDR1 PRHDT, CDR2 FYEKMQ (reference sequence). The CDR3 is made up of 14 amino acids. CDR3 sequence (DNA): TGTGCCAGCAGCTCGGGGACTTTCTACAATGAGCAGTTCTTC. This codes for CASSSGTFYNEQFF.

CDR3 coding DNA: TGTGCCAGCAGCTGGGACTGGAGCTCTGGAAACACCATATATTTT. The encoded protein is CASSWDWSSGNTIYF. The V and J genes are TRBV7-9 and TRBJ1-3; a weak D match, TRBD1 (5 bases). This CDR3 comprises 15 residues. The V and J ends lost 4 bases and 0 bases respectively, with 10 bases between them. Germline V CDR1 and CDR2: SEHNR, FQNEAQ (reference sequence).